The rows below give T cell receptor beta chains drawn from one sample of a study of regulatory T cells in long-lasting Graves disease. A single record per CDR3 protein comes from TCRdb applying MiXCR to the multiplex PCR reads. Here the sample spans hundreds of thousands of distinct CDR3 sequences, over 15% being singletons. The data also belong to a second study, concerning T cells in Graves' hyperthyroidism and ophthalmopathy.

Sequencing was performed on peripheral blood mononuclear cells (PBMCs), taken at new diagnosis, from a patient treated with antithyroid drugs. Receptors were obtained from a man in his forties with Graves disease. Each CDR3 is given with its conserved first and last residue. The order of the fields is V gene, clone size, D gene, J gene, CDR3 DNA, CDR3 protein. D genes are given only for firm matches. The size of a clone is reported for some rows only, either as once, few or many, or as a class for expanded clones.

TRBV19	few	NA	TRBJ1-5	TGTGCCAGTTCAAAGAGGACCACGGGTCTGTCTGGTCAGCCCCAGCATTTT	CASSKRTTGLSGQPQHF
TRBV7-2	few	TRBD1	TRBJ2-1	TGTGCCAGCGTCCCGGGACAGGGCTACAATGAGCAGTTCTTC	CASVPGQGYNEQFF
TRBV18	many	NA	TRBJ1-3	TGTGCCAGCTCACCGGATCATGGAAACACCATATATTTT	CASSPDHGNTIYF
TRBV2	many	NA	TRBJ1-1	TGTGCCAGCAGTGAAGGCCCGGGGAACACTGAAGCTTTCTTT	CASSEGPGNTEAFF
TRBV5-1	few	NA	TRBJ1-4	TGCGCCAGCAGCCCATCCTTGGGGGCGGGTGAAAAACTGTTTTTT	CASSPSLGAGEKLFF
TRBV12-3/TRBV12-4	many	TRBD1	TRBJ2-1	TGTGCCAGCAGTTTAGTGGACAGGGGACCTCAGCAGTTCTTC	CASSLVDRGPQQFF
TRBV7-3	many	NA	TRBJ2-1	TGTGCCAGCAGCTGGGGGACACTATACAATGAGCAGTTCTTC	CASSWGTLYNEQFF
TRBV11-2	many	NA	TRBJ2-7	TGTGCCAGCAGCTTAGGGGGTCTCTACGAGCAGTACTTC	CASSLGGLYEQYF
TRBV20-1	many	NA	TRBJ2-5	TGCAGTGCTAGAGATCGAGCAGGAGCGGTTACGGAGACCCAGTACTTC	CSARDRAGAVTETQYF
TRBV6-2/TRBV6-3	many	TRBD1	TRBJ2-1	TGTGCCAGCAGCTACCGGGACAGGGGTGTGAATGAGCAGTTCTTC	CASSYRDRGVNEQFF
TRBV2	many	NA	TRBJ2-7	TGTGCCAGCAGTCCCGACTCCCTGCGCCCCTACGAGCAGTACTTC	CASSPDSLRPYEQYF
TRBV7-6	few	TRBD2	TRBJ2-4	TGTGCCAGCAGCCCGAGCGGCGGGGGGGCCCCCAAAAACATTCAGTACTTC	CASSPSGGGAPKNIQYF
TRBV6-5	few	NA	TRBJ2-7	TGTGCCAGCAGTTCTGCCAGTTCCTACGAGCAGTACTTC	CASSSASSYEQYF
TRBV6-2/TRBV6-3	NA	NA	TRBJ2-1	TGTGCCAGCAGTTACGGCGGGACGGGGCACAATGAGCAGTTCTTC	CASSYGGTGHNEQFF
TRBV28	many	NA	TRBJ1-1	TGTGCCAGCAGTTACAGTCCGAACACTGAAGCTTTCTTT	CASSYSPNTEAFF
TRBV28	NA	TRBD1	TRBJ1-2	TGTGCCAGCAAGCCAGGCGGCCAGACAGGGAAGGATGGCTACACCTTC	CASKPGGQTGKDGYTF
TRBV5-5	NA	TRBD1	TRBJ2-1	TGTGCCAGCAGCCGGGACAGTTGGGTAAGCAATGAGCAGTTCTTC	CASSRDSWVSNEQFF
TRBV12-3/TRBV12-4	few	TRBD1	TRBJ2-2	TGTGCCAGCAGTTGGGGACAGGGGGCGTCGAACACCGGGGAGCTGTTTTTT	CASSWGQGASNTGELFF
TRBV7-9	few	NA	TRBJ2-7	TGTGCCAGCAGCTTAGACCCTCAGACCTCCTACGAGCAGTACTTC	CASSLDPQTSYEQYF
TRBV5-5	NA	TRBD1	TRBJ1-6	TGTGCCAGCAGTTGGGGACAGCTCCATAATTCACCCCTCCACTTT	CASSWGQLHNSPLHF
TRBV7-9	many	NA	TRBJ2-7	TGTGCCAGCAGCCTCCGGGACTTTGGACCCTACGAGCAGTACTTC	CASSLRDFGPYEQYF
TRBV29-1	few	NA	TRBJ2-1	TGCAGCGTAAACGATGAGCAGTTCTTC	CSVNDEQFF
TRBV6-1	NA	TRBD2	TRBJ2-2	TGTGCCAGCAGACCGCTAGCGGGGGGGCAGGTTGTGCGGGAGCTGTTTTTT	CASRPLAGGQVVRELFF
TRBV5-4	NA	TRBD1	TRBJ1-2	TGTGCCAGCAGCCCGGGCCAGACAGGGGGCTACGGCTACACCTTC	CASSPGQTGGYGYTF
TRBV28	many	NA	TRBJ2-7	TGTGCCAGCAGAGAGCATCGGGGGGGACAGGAGTTTTACGAGCAGTACTTC	CASREHRGGQEFYEQYF
TRBV7-3	many	TRBD1	TRBJ2-3	TGTGCCAGCAGCTCCACGACAGGGATCGCAGATACGCAGTATTTT	CASSSTTGIADTQYF
TRBV5-1	many	TRBD1	TRBJ1-1	TGCGCCAGCAGCGTAGGACAGGGCCCCGAAGCTTTCTTT	CASSVGQGPEAFF
TRBV2	many	NA	TRBJ1-5	TGTGCCAGCAGCGACAGCTCCAATCAGCCCCAGCATTTT	CASSDSSNQPQHF
TRBV30	many	TRBD1	TRBJ1-5	TGTGCCGGGTCTGACAGGGACAATCAGCCCCAGCATTTT	CAGSDRDNQPQHF
TRBV5-1	many	TRBD1	TRBJ2-2	TGCGCCAGCAGCGGCAAGGGACAGGGGATAACCGGGGAGCTGTTTTTT	CASSGKGQGITGELFF
TRBV29-1	many	NA	TRBJ2-3	TGCAGCGTTATCCAACCCTACAGGAGTAGCACAGATACGCAGTATTTT	CSVIQPYRSSTDTQYF
TRBV11-1	many	NA	TRBJ1-3	TGTGCCAGCGGGGACGCCAGCTCTGGAAACACCATATATTTT	CASGDASSGNTIYF
TRBV5-1	many	NA	TRBJ1-4	TGCGCCAGCAGCTTGGACGGGGGGCCTAATGAAAAACTGTTTTTT	CASSLDGGPNEKLFF
TRBV18	many	TRBD1	TRBJ2-5	TGTGCCAGCTCACCACGGACAGGGGGGATACAAGAGACCCAGTACTTC	CASSPRTGGIQETQYF
TRBV5-1	NA	NA	TRBJ1-1	TGCGCCAGCGGGGCCTCGGGGCGCACTGAAGCTTTCTTT	CASGASGRTEAFF
TRBV12-3/TRBV12-4	many	NA	TRBJ1-1	TGTGCCAGCAGTTTAGCGCAGACTGAAGCTTTCTTT	CASSLAQTEAFF
TRBV7-3	many	TRBD1	TRBJ2-1	TGTGCCAGCAGCCCTGACAGGGGGGATGAGCAGTTCTTC	CASSPDRGDEQFF
TRBV4-1	NA	NA	TRBJ2-5	TGCGCCAGCAGCCAAGCGGGGGGCGGGATTATCGAGGAGACCCAGTACTTC	CASSQAGGGIIEETQYF
TRBV7-6	many	NA	TRBJ2-1	TGTGCCAGCAGCTTAGTAGAGGAGCAGTTCTTC	CASSLVEEQFF
TRBV7-8	few	NA	TRBJ2-7	TGTGCCAGCAGGGAGAACAGGGACGAGCAGTACTTC	CASRENRDEQYF
TRBV28	many	TRBD2	TRBJ2-5	TGTGCCAGCACCGCTGCTAGCGGGGGAGGACAAGAGACCCAGTACTTC	CASTAASGGGQETQYF
TRBV7-8	many	NA	TRBJ2-3	TGTGCCAGCAGCTCCGTTTGGGGCAGAAGCACAGATACGCAGTATTTT	CASSSVWGRSTDTQYF
TRBV24-1	NA	NA	TRBJ2-3	TGTGCCACCAGTGATTTCAGGGTAGCAGATACGCAGTATTTT	CATSDFRVADTQYF
TRBV4-3	many	NA	TRBJ2-3	TGCGCCAGCAGCCAAGATCAGTGGACAGATACGCAGTATTTT	CASSQDQWTDTQYF
TRBV29-1	many	NA	TRBJ1-1	TGCAGCGTTGCGGACGGTGTAGAGGCTTTCTTT	CSVADGVEAFF
TRBV5-1	NA	TRBD1	TRBJ1-3	TGCGCCAGCAGCGAGGGACAGTCCTCTGGAAACACCATATATTTT	CASSEGQSSGNTIYF
TRBV24-1	NA	TRBD2	TRBJ2-3	TGTGCCACCAGTGATGAGATAGCGGGGCGGATAGATACGCAGTATTTT	CATSDEIAGRIDTQYF
TRBV7-2	many	NA	TRBJ2-7	TGTGCCAGCAGCGAAACCGGGACGGCGCCCTACGAGCAGTACTTC	CASSETGTAPYEQYF
TRBV29-1	NA	NA	TRBJ2-5	TGCAGCGTTGTCCTCAGGGGACTGTTCTCGGTAACCGAGACCCAGTACTTC	CSVVLRGLFSVTETQYF
TRBV12-3/TRBV12-4	NA	NA	TRBJ1-5	TGTGCCAGCAGTGGGGGACGGGTTAATCAGCCCCAGCATTTT	CASSGGRVNQPQHF
TRBV12-3/TRBV12-4	few	NA	TRBJ2-1	TGTGCCAGCGGTTTACTTGGACCAGGGGGGTACAATGAGCAGTTCTTC	CASGLLGPGGYNEQFF
TRBV20-1	many	NA	TRBJ2-5	TGCAAGCCGGCCGAGACCCAGTACTTC	CKPAETQYF
TRBV2	NA	NA	TRBJ1-4	TGTGCCAGCAGTGGATGGGGGGGCGGTGAAAAACTGTTTTTT	CASSGWGGGEKLFF
TRBV7-2	many	TRBD2	TRBJ2-3	TGTGCCAGCAGCTCAGGACTAGCGGGGATAGTTACGCAGTATTTT	CASSSGLAGIVTQYF
TRBV6-1	many	NA	TRBJ2-1	TGTGCCAGCTGTACAGGGATGGGCTACAATGAGCAGTTCTTC	CASCTGMGYNEQFF
TRBV15	many	NA	TRBJ1-4	TGTGCCACCAGCAGTAGCAGGGGTTTGGGTGAAAAACTGTTTTTT	CATSSSRGLGEKLFF
TRBV6-2/TRBV6-3	medium-sized	TRBD1	TRBJ2-7	TGTGCCAGCGGACAGGGGGAAACGGACGAGCAGTACTTC	CASGQGETDEQYF
TRBV6-1	many	NA	TRBJ1-1	TGCGCCAGCAGGGCGAGGGCAGCTGGGACTGAAGCTTTCTTT	CASRARAAGTEAFF
TRBV2	many	TRBD1	TRBJ2-5	TGTGCCAGCAGTGGACAGGGGCAAGAGACCCAGTACTTC	CASSGQGQETQYF